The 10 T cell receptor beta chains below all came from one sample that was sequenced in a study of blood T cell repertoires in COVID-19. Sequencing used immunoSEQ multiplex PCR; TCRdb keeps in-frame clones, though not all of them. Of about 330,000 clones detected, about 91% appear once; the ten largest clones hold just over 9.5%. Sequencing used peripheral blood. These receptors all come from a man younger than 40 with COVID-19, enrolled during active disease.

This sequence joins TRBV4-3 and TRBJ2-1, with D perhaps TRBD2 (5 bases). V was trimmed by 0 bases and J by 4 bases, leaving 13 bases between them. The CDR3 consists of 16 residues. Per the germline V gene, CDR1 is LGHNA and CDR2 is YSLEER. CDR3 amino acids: CASSQDRRRFYNEQFF. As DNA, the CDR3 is TGCGCCAGCAGCCAAGATAGGAGGCGGTTTTACAATGAGCAGTTCTTC.

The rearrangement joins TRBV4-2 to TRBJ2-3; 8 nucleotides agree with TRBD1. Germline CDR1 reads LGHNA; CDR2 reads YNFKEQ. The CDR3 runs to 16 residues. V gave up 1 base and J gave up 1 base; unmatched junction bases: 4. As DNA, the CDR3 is TGTGCCAGCAGCCAAGGGACAGGGCCTCGCACAGATACGCAGTATTTT. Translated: CASSQGTGPRTDTQYF.

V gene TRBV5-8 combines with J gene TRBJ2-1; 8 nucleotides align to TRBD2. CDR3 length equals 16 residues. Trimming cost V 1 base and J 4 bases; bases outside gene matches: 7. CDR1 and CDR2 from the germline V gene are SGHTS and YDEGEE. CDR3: CASSLFSGAMYNEQFF. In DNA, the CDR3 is TGTGCCAGCAGCTTGTTTAGCGGGGCAATGTACAATGAGCAGTTCTTC.

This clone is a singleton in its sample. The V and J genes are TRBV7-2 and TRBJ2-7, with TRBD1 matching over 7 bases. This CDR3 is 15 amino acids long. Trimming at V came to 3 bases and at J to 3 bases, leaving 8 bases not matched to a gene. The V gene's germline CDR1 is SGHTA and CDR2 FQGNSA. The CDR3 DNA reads TGTGCCAGCAGCTTGGCTCCGGGACAGAACTACGAGCAGTACTTC. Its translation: CASSLAPGQNYEQYF.

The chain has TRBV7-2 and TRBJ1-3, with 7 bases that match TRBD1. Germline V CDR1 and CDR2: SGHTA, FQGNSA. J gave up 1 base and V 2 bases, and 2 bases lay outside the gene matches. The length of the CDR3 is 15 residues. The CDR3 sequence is CASSLSTGSGNTIYF. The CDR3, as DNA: TGTGCCAGCAGCTTATCGACAGGGTCTGGAAACACCATATATTTT. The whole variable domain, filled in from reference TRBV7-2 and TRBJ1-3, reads GAGVSQSPSNKVTEKGKDVELRCDPISGHTALYWYRQSLGQGLEFLIYFQGNSAPDKSGLPSDRFSAERTGGSVSTLTIQRTQQEDSAVYLCASSLSTGSGNTIYFGEGSWLTVV.

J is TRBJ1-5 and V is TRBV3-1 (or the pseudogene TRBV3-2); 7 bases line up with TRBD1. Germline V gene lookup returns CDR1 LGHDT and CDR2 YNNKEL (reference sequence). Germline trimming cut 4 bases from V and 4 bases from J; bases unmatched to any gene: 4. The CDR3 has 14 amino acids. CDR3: CASSRQGENQPQHF. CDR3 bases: TGTGCCAGCAGCCGACAGGGTGAGAATCAGCCCCAGCATTTT.

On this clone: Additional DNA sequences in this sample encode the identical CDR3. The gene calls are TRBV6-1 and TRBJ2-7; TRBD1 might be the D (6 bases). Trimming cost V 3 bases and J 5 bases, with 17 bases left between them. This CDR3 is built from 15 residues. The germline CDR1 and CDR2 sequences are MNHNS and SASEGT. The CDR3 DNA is TGTGCCAGCAGTGATCCGGGACACCTTAAGCACGAGCAGTACTTC. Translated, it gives CASSDPGHLKHEQYF.

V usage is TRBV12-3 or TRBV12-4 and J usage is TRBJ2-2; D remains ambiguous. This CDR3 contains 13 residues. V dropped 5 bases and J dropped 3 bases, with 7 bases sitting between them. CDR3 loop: CASSPRYTGELFF. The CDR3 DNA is TGTGCCAGCAGTCCGCGGTACACCGGGGAGCTGTTTTTT.

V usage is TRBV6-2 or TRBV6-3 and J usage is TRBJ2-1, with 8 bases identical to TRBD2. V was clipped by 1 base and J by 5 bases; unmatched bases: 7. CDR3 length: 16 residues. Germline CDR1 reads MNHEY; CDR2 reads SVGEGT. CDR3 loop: CASSYWKGLAHNEQFF. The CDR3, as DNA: TGTGCCAGCAGTTACTGGAAAGGACTAGCCCACAATGAGCAGTTCTTC.

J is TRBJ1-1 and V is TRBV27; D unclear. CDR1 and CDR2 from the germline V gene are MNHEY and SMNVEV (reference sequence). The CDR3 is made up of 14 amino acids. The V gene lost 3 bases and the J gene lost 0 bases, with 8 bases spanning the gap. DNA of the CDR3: TGTGCCAGCAGTTTTCGAGGCGTGAACACTGAAGCTTTCTTT. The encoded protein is CASSFRGVNTEAFF.